Each of the 7 T cell receptor beta chains below was sequenced from the same sample in a study of blood T cell repertoires in COVID-19. Sequenced by immunoSEQ multiplex PCR; TCRdb stores in-frame clones only, minus some. The sample lists about 220,000 clones, around 85% occurring once. Specimen: peripheral blood. The origin of the receptors is a human donor in a cohort sampled during active COVID-19.

This rearrangement joins TRBV7-3 to TRBJ2-2; 14 nucleotides line up with TRBD2. Germline V gene lookup returns CDR1 SGHTA and CDR2 FQGTGA. There are 22 residues in the CDR3. V dropped 5 bases and J dropped 3; count of bases not matched to a gene: 20. CDR3 in amino acids: CASSPQRSGGTSGRGYTGELFF. DNA for the CDR3: TGTGCCAGCAGCCCTCAACGGAGTGGAGGGACTAGCGGGAGAGGGTACACCGGGGAGCTGTTTTTT.

The gene calls are TRBV27 and TRBJ2-3; 7 bases fit TRBD1. CDR3 length: 15 residues. After removal of 1 base from V and 0 bases from J, the junction contained 1 base not matched to a gene. CDR1 is MNHEY, CDR2 SMNVEV, per germline (reference sequence). DNA for the CDR3: TGTGCCAGCAGTTTATTACAGGGGAGCACAGATACGCAGTATTTT. Its translation: CASSLLQGSTDTQYF.

The chain uses TRBV6-6 and TRBJ2-5; 11 bases match TRBD2. J lost 1 base, V lost 2 bases, and 3 bases had no gene match. CDR3 length equals 16 residues. Germline CDR1 is MNHNY and CDR2 is SVGAGI (reference sequence). The CDR3 spells CASSYRLAGLQETQYF. DNA for the CDR3: TGTGCCAGCAGTTACCGACTAGCGGGGCTCCAAGAGACCCAGTACTTC.

The chain employs TRBV9 and TRBJ1-5; D is possibly TRBD1 (5 bases). V was clipped by 4 bases and J by 0 bases, with 11 bases between them. The germline V gene encodes CDR1 SGDLS and CDR2 YYNGEE. The CDR3 length is 15 residues. The CDR3 here is CASSPGGYSNQPQHF. CDR3 DNA sequence: TGTGCCAGCAGCCCCGGGGGGTATAGCAATCAGCCCCAGCATTTT.

The V and J genes are TRBV5-1 and TRBJ1-2; D call uncertain. The length of the CDR3 is 14 residues. The V end was cut by 2 bases, the J end by 6 bases, with 14 bases between. CDR1 and CDR2 (germline): SGHRS, YFSETQ. The CDR3 loop is CASSLAGGVDGYTF. The CDR3 DNA sequence: TGCGCCAGCAGCTTAGCCGGCGGGGTTGATGGCTACACCTTC. The full variable domain, its missing parts supplied by reference TRBV5-1 and TRBJ1-2, is KAGVTQTPRYLIKTRGQQVTLSCSPISGHRSVSWYQQTPGQGLQFLFEYFSETQRNKGNFPGRFSGRQFSNSRSEMNVSTLELGDSALYLCASSLAGGVDGYTFGSGTRLTVV.

CDR3 amino acids: CASSSEAAFF. CDR3 nucleotides: TGTGCCAGCAGCTCCGAGGCGGCTTTCTTT. V and J are TRBV7-9 and TRBJ1-1, with D unclear. The V gene's germline CDR1 is SEHNR and CDR2 FQNEAQ (reference sequence). The CDR3 has 10 residues. V dropped 4 bases and J dropped 11 bases, with 8 bases sitting between them.

J is TRBJ1-1 and V is TRBV7-9; tentatively, D is TRBD1 (6 bases). This CDR3 has 15 residues. CDR1 and CDR2 (germline): SEHNR, FQNEAQ (reference sequence). V dropped 1 base and J dropped 1 base, with 10 bases sitting between them. The CDR3 region is CASSLVGTPNTEAFF. CDR3 nucleotides: TGTGCCAGCAGCTTAGTTGGGACACCGAACACTGAAGCTTTCTTT.